What follows is one TCR beta chain and its context. The V segment lost 5 bases and the J segment 4 bases; nucleotides outside the gene matches: 10. The length of the CDR3 is 16 residues. CDR1 and CDR2 from the germline V gene are SGHNT and YYREEE (reference sequence). Authors' methods: How many nucleated cells were present was estimated from reference gene primer amplification. Assay used: immunoSEQ multiplex PCR; TCRdb lists only in-frame clones, some missing. V and J calls and clone size are as listed in that table; D and trimming were resolved from the DNA. Of roughly 440,000 clones detected, about 91% appear once; the ten largest clones hold about 12%. The sample comes from a study of blood T cell repertoires in COVID-19.

This chain uses TRBV5-4 with TRBJ1-2; 11 nucleotides agree with TRBD1. Sample: peripheral blood. The sequence was collected from a woman aged 45-65 years with COVID-19, enrolled during active disease. CDR3 sequence (DNA): TGTGCCAGCAGTCTCGGGACAGGGGGGTTTAGCTATGGCTACACCTTC. Translation gives CASSLGTGGFSYGYTF.